This paragraph reports one TCR beta chain. This sample was included in a study of blood T cells in healthy people across ages. CDR1 is SGHRS, CDR2 YFSETQ, per germline. The V segment lost 4 bases and the J segment 0 bases; nucleotides outside the gene matches: 10. The CDR3 extends over 18 amino acids. Primers used in a second PCR of about 7 to 12 cycles were a sample-barcoded 5' primer and a J-beta primer mix. Every cDNA molecule bore a tag from a template-switch adaptor containing 12 random nucleotides. TCRdb redid the calling of the 5' RACE reads with MiXCR, one entry per CDR3 protein. Of 700,000 to 950,000 distinct CDR3 sequences in the sample, more than 40% were seen once.

Sequences were obtained from blood. The sequence was obtained from a woman in her sixties in good health. The V and J genes are TRBV5-1 and TRBJ2-1; 10 nucleotides line up with TRBD2. The chain's CDR3 is CASSPGVSGGSSYNEQFF. As DNA, the CDR3 is TGCGCCAGCAGCCCCGGGGTTAGCGGGGGGAGCTCCTACAATGAGCAGTTCTTC.